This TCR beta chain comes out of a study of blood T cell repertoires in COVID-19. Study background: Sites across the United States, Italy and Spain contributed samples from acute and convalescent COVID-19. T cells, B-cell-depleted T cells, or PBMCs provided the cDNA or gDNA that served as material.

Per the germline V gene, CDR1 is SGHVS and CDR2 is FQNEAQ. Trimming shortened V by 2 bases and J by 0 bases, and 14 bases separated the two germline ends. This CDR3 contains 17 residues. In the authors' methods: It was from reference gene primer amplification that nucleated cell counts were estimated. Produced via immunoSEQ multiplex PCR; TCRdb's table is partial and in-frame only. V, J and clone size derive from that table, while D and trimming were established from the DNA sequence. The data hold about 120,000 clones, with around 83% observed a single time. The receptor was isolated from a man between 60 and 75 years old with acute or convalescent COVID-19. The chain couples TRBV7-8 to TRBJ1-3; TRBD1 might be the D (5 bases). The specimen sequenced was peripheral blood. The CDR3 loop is CASSLTLGGFSGNTIYF. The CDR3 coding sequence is TGTGCCAGCAGCTTAACCCTGGGGGGATTCTCTGGAAACACCATATATTTT.